Shown below are 17 T cell receptor beta chains from a single sample sequenced in a study of shared clonotypes between healthy human individuals. The method was immunoSEQ multiplex PCR; TCRdb's version includes in-frame clones alone and lacks a portion of them. The sample includes around 1.5 million clones, roughly 98% of them seen just once. The specimen was naive CD4+ T cells sorted from blood. Described subset: CD45RA+ positively selected. Receptor source: a man aged 25 to 40 in good health.

The rearrangement uses TRBV7-3 and TRBJ2-2; a possible D gene is TRBD1 (6 bases). V lost 5 bases, J lost 1 base, and 11 bases lay in between. The CDR3 is 15 residues long. CDR1 and CDR2 from the germline V gene are SGHTA and FQGTGA. CDR3 sequence: CASSPGAGNTGELFF. The CDR3 coding sequence is TGTGCCAGCAGCCCAGGGGCGGGGAACACCGGGGAGCTGTTTTTT.

V gene TRBV7-9 combines with J gene TRBJ1-4; D might be TRBD1 (6 bases). The CDR3 spans 15 residues. The V gene lost 5 bases and the J gene lost 5 bases, with 15 bases spanning the gap. Germline values: CDR1 SEHNR, CDR2 FQNEAQ (reference sequence). The DNA of the CDR3 is TGTGCCAGCAGCCCCCGCGGGGGACACAATGAAAAACTGTTTTTT. This codes for CASSPRGGHNEKLFF.

This clone was found once. This chain links TRBV5-1 with TRBJ2-7; unclear D gene. The CDR3 length is 15 residues. Germline loops: CDR1 SGHRS, CDR2 YFSETQ. V lost 0 bases and J lost 0, with 10 bases in between. The CDR3 coding sequence is TGCGCCAGCAGCTTGGAGGTAGGTCACTCCTACGAGCAGTACTTC. As protein: CASSLEVGHSYEQYF.

The chain recombines TRBV29-1 with TRBJ1-1; D ambiguous. Trimming shortened V by 4 bases and J by 5 bases, and 17 bases separated the two germline ends. Germline CDR1 is SQVTM and CDR2 is ANQGSEA. CDR3 size: 14 residues. This CDR3 reads CSVVLAGFWTEAFF. The CDR3 DNA follows: TGCAGCGTTGTGCTGGCGGGGTTCTGGACTGAAGCTTTCTTT.

In its sample, this clone was seen once. This chain joins TRBV2 and TRBJ2-7; 7 bases are a match to TRBD2. Trimming cost V 8 bases and J 1 base; bases outside gene matches: 5. Looked up from germline, CDR1 is SNHLY and CDR2 is FYNNEI. The CDR3 has 13 amino acids. Here the CDR3 reads CASGGGGSYEQYF. CDR3 sequence (DNA): TGTGCCAGCGGGGGGGGAGGATCCTACGAGCAGTACTTC.

The rearrangement links TRBV11-2 to TRBJ1-2; D call uncertain. CDR1 is SGHAT and CDR2 is FQNNGV in the germline V gene. V dropped 4 bases and J dropped 5 bases, with 20 bases sitting between them. The CDR3 loop spans 16 amino acids. CDR3 DNA sequence: TGTGCCAGCAGCTCCCTCACCCCCCGCCTACTGTATGGCTACACCTTC. This codes for CASSSLTPRLLYGYTF.

The chain employs TRBV27 and TRBJ2-2, with 12 positions matching TRBD2. CDR1 and CDR2 from the germline V gene are MNHEY and SMNVEV (reference sequence). Losses at the gene ends were 2 bases for V and 6 bases for J; bases not matched to a gene: 1. The CDR3 is 15 amino acids. DNA of the CDR3: TGTGCCAGCAGTTTACTAGCGGGAGGGGCCGGGGAGCTGTTTTTT. Residues: CASSLLAGGAGELFF.

The chain uses TRBV29-1 and TRBJ1-5, with a weak D call TRBD1 (6 bases). V lost 6 bases and J lost 3, with 12 bases in between. CDR1 SQVTM and CDR2 ANQGSEA come from the germline V gene. The CDR3 runs 13 residues. Here the CDR3 reads CSVKRGANQPQHF. The CDR3 DNA reads as TGCAGCGTCAAAAGGGGGGCCAATCAGCCCCAGCATTTT.

CDR3: CASSWITGREHNEQFF. DNA of the CDR3: TGTGCCAGCAGCTGGATTACAGGGCGGGAGCACAATGAGCAGTTCTTC. The chain couples TRBV7-9 to TRBJ2-1; D perhaps matches TRBD2 (7 bases). The CDR3 covers 16 residues. V was shortened by 4 bases and J by 5 bases, with 18 bases between the two germline ends. Germline V gives CDR1 SEHNR, CDR2 FQNEAQ (reference sequence).

The rearrangement joins TRBV6-1 to TRBJ1-1; D is undetermined. Trimming left V 3 bases short and J 1 base short, with 12 bases between. The length of the CDR3 is 15 residues. Germline loops: CDR1 MNHNS, CDR2 SASEGT. This CDR3 reads CASSEEGRWNTEAFF. CDR3 DNA sequence: TGTGCCAGCAGTGAGGAGGGCCGGTGGAACACTGAAGCTTTCTTT.

This rearrangement joins TRBV10-3 to TRBJ2-5, with no clear D. The CDR3 has 14 amino acids. V was pared by 0 bases and J by 5 bases, with 10 bases between. Germline V lookup: CDR1 ENHRY, CDR2 SYGVKD. The CDR3 loop is CAISESIRLETQYF. Written as DNA, the CDR3 is TGTGCCATCAGTGAGTCGATACGGCTGGAGACCCAGTACTTC.

This clone occurred once. CDR3 DNA sequence: TGTGCCAGCAGTGCAACGGGTAATGGCAATCAGCCCCAGCATTTT. Residues: CASSATGNGNQPQHF. The rearrangement links TRBV6-1 to TRBJ1-5; D is uncertain. The CDR3 spans 15 residues. CDR1 is MNHNS and CDR2 is SASEGT in the germline V gene. V lost 4 bases, J lost 2 bases, and 12 bases lay in between.

This sequence joins TRBV5-6 and TRBJ2-7, with D perhaps matching TRBD2 (6 bases). The V end was cut by 5 bases, the J end by 2 bases, with 17 bases between. This CDR3 has 15 amino acids. Germline V gene sequence: CDR1 SGHDT, CDR2 YYEEEE. The CDR3 loop is CASRGNGGTTYEQYF. The CDR3 bases are TGTGCCAGCAGGGGTAACGGGGGTACGACCTACGAGCAGTACTTC.

The chain uses TRBV5-4 and TRBJ2-1; the D is unclear. The V end lost 0 bases, the J end lost 8 bases, and 12 bases lay between the germline ends. The CDR3 covers 14 residues. CDR1 and CDR2 (germline): SGHNT, YYREEE (reference sequence). The CDR3 is CASSLDPANDEQFF. The CDR3 coding sequence is TGTGCCAGCAGCTTGGATCCCGCGAATGATGAGCAGTTCTTC.

CDR3 coding DNA: TGTGCCAGCAGGCCGCGGGACAGCCTTAACACTGAAGCTTTCTTT. The encoded protein is CASRPRDSLNTEAFF. The rearrangement links TRBV7-9 to TRBJ1-1, with 7 bases identical to TRBD1. This CDR3 region has 15 residues. CDR1 is SEHNR, CDR2 FQNEAQ, per germline (reference sequence). V was clipped by 6 bases and J by 2 bases; unmatched bases: 9.

This chain connects TRBV15 to TRBJ2-7, with 9 nucleotides matching TRBD2. Per germline, CDR1 LNHNV and CDR2 YYDKDF (reference sequence). V gave up 3 bases and J gave up 2 bases; unmatched junction bases: 2. The length of the CDR3 is 14 residues. CDR3: CATSRREGPYEQYF. The CDR3 bases are TGTGCCACCAGCAGGCGGGAGGGCCCCTACGAGCAGTACTTC.

V gene TRBV9 combines with J gene TRBJ2-3, with a weak D call TRBD2 (6 bases). Germline CDR1 reads SGDLS; CDR2 reads YYNGEE. Trimming removed 4 bases from V and 3 bases from J, with 12 bases in between. CDR3 length equals 14 residues. This chain's CDR3 is CASSFRDLTDTQYF. As DNA, the CDR3 is TGTGCCAGCAGCTTCCGGGACTTAACAGATACGCAGTATTTT.